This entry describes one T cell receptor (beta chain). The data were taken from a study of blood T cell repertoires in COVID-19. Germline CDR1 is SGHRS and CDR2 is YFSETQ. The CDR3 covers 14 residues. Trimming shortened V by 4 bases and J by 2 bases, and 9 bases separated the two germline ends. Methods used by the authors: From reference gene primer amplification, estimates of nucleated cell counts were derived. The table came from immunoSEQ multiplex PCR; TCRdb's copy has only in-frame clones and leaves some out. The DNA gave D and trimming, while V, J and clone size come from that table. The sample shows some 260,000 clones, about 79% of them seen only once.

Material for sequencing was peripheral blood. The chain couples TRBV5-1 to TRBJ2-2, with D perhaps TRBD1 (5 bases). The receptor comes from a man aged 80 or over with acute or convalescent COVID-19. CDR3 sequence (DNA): TGCGCCAGCAGCCCGCAGGGTAACACCGGGGAGCTGTTTTTT. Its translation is CASSPQGNTGELFF.